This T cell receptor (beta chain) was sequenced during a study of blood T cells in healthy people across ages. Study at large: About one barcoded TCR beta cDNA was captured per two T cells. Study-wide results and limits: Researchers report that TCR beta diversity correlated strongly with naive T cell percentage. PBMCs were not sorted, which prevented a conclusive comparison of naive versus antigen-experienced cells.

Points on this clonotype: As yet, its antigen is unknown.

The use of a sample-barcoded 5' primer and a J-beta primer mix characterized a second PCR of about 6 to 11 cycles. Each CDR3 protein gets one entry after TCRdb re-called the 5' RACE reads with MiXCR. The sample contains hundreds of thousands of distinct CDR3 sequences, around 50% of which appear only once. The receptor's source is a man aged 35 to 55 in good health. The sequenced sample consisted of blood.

The CDR3 nucleotides read TGTGCCAGCAGTCGGAGTCACCGGGAGACCCAGTACTTC. As protein: CASSRSHRETQYF. The chain joins TRBV27 to TRBJ2-7, with unresolved D. With the DNA end fitting TRBJ2-5 better, the J assignment may be wrong. This CDR3 contains 13 residues. The germline CDR1 and CDR2 sequences are MNHEY and SMNVEV (reference sequence).